This T cell receptor (beta chain) is drawn from a study of blood T cell repertoires in COVID-19. Overall study: Samples taken during acute and convalescent COVID-19 were collected in the United States, Italy and Spain. PBMCs, B-cell-depleted T cells, or T cells were the source of the cDNA or gDNA that made up the material.

The CDR3 spans 15 residues. V lost 2 bases and J 3 bases, leaving 13 bases between the germline ends. Germline V CDR1 and CDR2: SNHLY, FYNNEI. Original processing methods: Reference gene primer amplification yielded estimated nucleated cell counts. Here immunoSEQ multiplex PCR was the method, and the copy in TCRdb shows in-frame clones only, minus some. V, J and clone size are taken as reported in that table, and D and trimming were inferred from the DNA itself. The table has under 150,000 clones, 81% seen once. The sequencing sample was made of peripheral blood. The rearrangement uses TRBV2 and TRBJ1-2; D is possibly TRBD1 (6 bases). This sequence was found in a woman in her sixties or seventies with active or convalescent COVID-19. The CDR3 protein is CASSERLKGDYGYTF. The CDR3 region has the DNA TGTGCCAGCAGTGAACGGTTGAAGGGGGACTATGGCTACACCTTC.